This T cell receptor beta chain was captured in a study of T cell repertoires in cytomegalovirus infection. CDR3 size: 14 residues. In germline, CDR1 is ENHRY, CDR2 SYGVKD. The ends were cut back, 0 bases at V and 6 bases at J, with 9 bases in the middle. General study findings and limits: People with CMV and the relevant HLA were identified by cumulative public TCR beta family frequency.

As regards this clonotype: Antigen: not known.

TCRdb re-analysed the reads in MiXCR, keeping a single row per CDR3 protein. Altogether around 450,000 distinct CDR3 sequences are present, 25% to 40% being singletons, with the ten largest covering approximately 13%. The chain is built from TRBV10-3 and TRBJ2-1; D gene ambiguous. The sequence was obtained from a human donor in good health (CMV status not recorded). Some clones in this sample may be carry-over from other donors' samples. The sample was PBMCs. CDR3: CAISESGSGNEQFF. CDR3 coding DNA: TGTGCCATCAGTGAGTCCGGTTCAGGCAATGAGCAGTTCTTC.